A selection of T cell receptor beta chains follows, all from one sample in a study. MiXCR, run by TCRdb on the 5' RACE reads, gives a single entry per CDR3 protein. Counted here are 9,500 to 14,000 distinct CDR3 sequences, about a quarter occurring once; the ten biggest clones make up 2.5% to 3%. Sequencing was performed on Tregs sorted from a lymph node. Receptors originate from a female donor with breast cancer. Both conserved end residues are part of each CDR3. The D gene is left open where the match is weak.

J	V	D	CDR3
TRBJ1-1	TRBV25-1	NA	CASSLGVDSEAFF
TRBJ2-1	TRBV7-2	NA	CASSIIGPRQPYNEQFF
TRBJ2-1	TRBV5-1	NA	CASSLAWSLTDEQFF
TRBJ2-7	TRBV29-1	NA	CSVEGSSGMAYEQYF
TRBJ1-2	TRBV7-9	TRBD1	CASLRGDRGYAF
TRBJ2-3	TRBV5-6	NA	CASSLADTQYF
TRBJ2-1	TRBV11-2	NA	CASSPTGPIYNEQFF
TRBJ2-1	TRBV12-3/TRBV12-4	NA	CASRSSGLGLNEQFF
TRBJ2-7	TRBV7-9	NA	CASSLSTYEQYF
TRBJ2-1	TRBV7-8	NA	CASSLAGLAPRGGVYNEQFF
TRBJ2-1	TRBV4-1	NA	CASTPRARGSYNEQFF
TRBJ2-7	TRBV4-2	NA	CASSQDGLKPYEQYF
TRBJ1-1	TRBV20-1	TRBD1	CSAYLTGEAFF
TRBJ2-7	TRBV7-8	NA	CASSSKGLGIYEQYF
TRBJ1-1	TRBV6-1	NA	CASSDWAMGTEAFF
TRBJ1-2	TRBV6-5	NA	CASSYGGNYGYTF
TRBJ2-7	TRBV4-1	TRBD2	CASSPRDSGSSYEQYF
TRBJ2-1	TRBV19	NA	CASSYGSGPYNEQFF
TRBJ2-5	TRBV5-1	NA	CASSFQETQYF
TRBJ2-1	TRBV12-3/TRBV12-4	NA	CASSLVGGTYNEQFF
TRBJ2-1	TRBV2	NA	CASSEATISSYNEQFF
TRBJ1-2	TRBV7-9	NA	CASTPGWGRNYGCTF
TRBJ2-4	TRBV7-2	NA	CAGSLVTGLNIQYF
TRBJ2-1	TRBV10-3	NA	CAISADMSTEQFF
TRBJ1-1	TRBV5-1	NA	CASSFIKKTEAFF
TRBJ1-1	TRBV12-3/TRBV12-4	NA	CASSFRGTEAFF
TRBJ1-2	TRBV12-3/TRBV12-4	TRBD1	CASTPGRDRGPHGYTF
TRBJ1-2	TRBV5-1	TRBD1	CASSLAGTGNSNYGYTF
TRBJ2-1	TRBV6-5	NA	CASSSLGQGVKNEQFF
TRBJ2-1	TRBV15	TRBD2	CATSRVAGGPNEQFF
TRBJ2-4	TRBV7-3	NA	CASSFSGHPKNIQYF
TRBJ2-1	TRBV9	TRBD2	CASAGTKYNEQFF
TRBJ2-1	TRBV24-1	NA	CATSGVGVSFNEQFF
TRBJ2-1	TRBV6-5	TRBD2	CASSYASGRNNEQFF
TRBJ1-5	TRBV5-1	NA	CASSFLGGGDQPQHF
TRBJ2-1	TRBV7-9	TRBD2	CASSLAPGVRGGKQFF
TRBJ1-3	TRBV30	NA	CAWSVLDGNTIYF
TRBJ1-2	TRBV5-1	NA	CASSLEGEDYGYTF
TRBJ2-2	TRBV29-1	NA	CSVAGSTGELFF
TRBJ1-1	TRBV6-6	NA	CATENVGAFF
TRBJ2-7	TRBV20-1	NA	CSALPLVPPYEQYF
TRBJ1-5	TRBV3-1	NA	CASSPRRLNQPQHF
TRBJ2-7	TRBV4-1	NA	CASSRRWSGTNSYEQYF
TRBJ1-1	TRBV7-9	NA	CASSLRAGGPFENTEAFF
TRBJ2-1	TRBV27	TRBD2	CASSLSGSSYNEQFF
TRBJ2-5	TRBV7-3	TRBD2	CASSPGAGIQETQYF
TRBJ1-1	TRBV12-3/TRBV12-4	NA	CASSTPDDRNTEAFF
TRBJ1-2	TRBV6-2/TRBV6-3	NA	CASSQREDRRINYGYTF
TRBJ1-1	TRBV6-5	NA	CASSYSGGLNAVAFF
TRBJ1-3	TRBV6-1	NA	CASSEWKGSSGNTIYF
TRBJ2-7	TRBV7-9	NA	CTSSSLTGSSCEQYF
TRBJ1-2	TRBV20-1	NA	CSASGPSDGYTF
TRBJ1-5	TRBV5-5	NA	CASSPHGSSSNRPQHF
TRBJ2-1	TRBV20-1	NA	CSARGSGRYNEQFF